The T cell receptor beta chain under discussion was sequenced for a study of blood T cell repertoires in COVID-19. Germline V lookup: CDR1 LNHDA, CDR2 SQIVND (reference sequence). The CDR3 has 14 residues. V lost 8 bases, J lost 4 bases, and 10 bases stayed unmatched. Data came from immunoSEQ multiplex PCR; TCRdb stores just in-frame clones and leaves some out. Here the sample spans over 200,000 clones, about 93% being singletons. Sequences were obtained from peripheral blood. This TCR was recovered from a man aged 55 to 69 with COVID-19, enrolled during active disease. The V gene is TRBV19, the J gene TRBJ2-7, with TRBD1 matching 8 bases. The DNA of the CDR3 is TGTGCCAGTCGTCATGCAGGGGGCGATTACGAGCAGTACTTC. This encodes CASRHAGGDYEQYF. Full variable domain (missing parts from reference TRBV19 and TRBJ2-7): DGGITQSPKYLFRKEGQNVTLSCEQNLNHDAMYWYRQDPGQGLRLIYYSQIVNDFQKGDIAEGYSVSREKKESFPLTVTSAQKNPTAFYLCASRHAGGDYEQYFGPGTRLTVT.